These 8 T cell receptor beta chains share one sample of origin, sequenced in a study of T cells after yellow fever vaccination. One entry per CDR3 protein results from TCRdb running MiXCR on the 5' RACE reads. The profile shows 150,000 to 200,000 distinct CDR3 sequences, 8% to 13% of them singletons. Material: CD8+ T cells sorted from PBMCs, obtained 15 days after the yellow fever booster vaccination. Every receptor here comes from a man between 18 and 29 years old who received the YFV17D yellow fever vaccine.

This clonotype was seen a handful of times. The chain carries TRBV6-1 and TRBJ2-5; the match to TRBD1 covers 8 bases. The CDR3 length is 15 residues. Germline V gene lookup returns CDR1 MNHNS and CDR2 SASEGT. The V segment lost 4 bases and the J segment 3 bases; nucleotides outside the gene matches: 7. The CDR3 is CASSVGQGLKETQYF. Here the CDR3 DNA reads TGTGCCAGCAGTGTTGGACAGGGCCTAAAAGAGACCCAGTACTTC.

The chain couples TRBV11-2 to TRBJ2-1, with TRBD2 as a possible D gene (6 bases). The CDR3 extends over 14 amino acids. V was clipped by 5 bases and J by 3 bases, with 11 bases between them. Per the germline V gene, CDR1 is SGHAT and CDR2 is FQNNGV. CDR3 in amino acids: CASSPGLDYNEQFF. The DNA of the CDR3 is TGTGCCAGCAGCCCGGGACTTGACTACAATGAGCAGTTCTTC.

The chain is built from TRBV5-4 and TRBJ2-2, with 7 bases that match TRBD1. The ends lost 4 bases at V and 2 bases at J; junction bases unmatched: 5. The CDR3 covers 15 residues. The germline gives CDR1 SGHNT, CDR2 YYREEE (reference sequence). CDR3 DNA: TGTGCCAGCAGCCCGGGACAGACAAACACCGGGGAGCTGTTTTTT. It is translated as CASSPGQTNTGELFF.

This clonotype was detected ten times or more. The chain is built from TRBV4-1 and TRBJ2-1; 13 bases line up with TRBD2. The J segment lost 9 bases and the V segment lost 5 bases, leaving 7 bases of the junction unmatched. Per germline, CDR1 MGHRA and CDR2 YSYEKL. CDR3 length: 15 residues. For the CDR3, the DNA is TGCGCCAGCAGCTGGACTAGCGGGGGCCAGGGTGAGCAGTTCTTC. It is translated as CASSWTSGGQGEQFF.

This clonotype showed up many times. The V gene is TRBV7-8, the J gene TRBJ2-1, with D uncertain. Germline V CDR1 and CDR2: SGHVS, FQNEAQ. Trimming stripped 1 base from V and 10 bases from J, with 14 bases between. This CDR3 comprises 14 residues. As DNA, the CDR3 is TGTGCCAGCAGCTTAGTCCCTCGTGGTGACGAGCAGTTCTTC. Protein sequence: CASSLVPRGDEQFF.

This chain joins TRBV12-3 or TRBV12-4 and TRBJ2-3, with TRBD2 matching over 8 bases. CDR3 size: 15 residues. With V trimmed by 7 bases and J by 5 bases, 11 bases remained unmatched. The CDR3 here is CASNLAGEVGDTQYF. The CDR3 DNA is TGTGCCAGCAATCTAGCGGGTGAGGTCGGAGATACGCAGTATTTT.

This clonotype has a handful of counts. The rearrangement links TRBV5-4 to TRBJ1-5; TRBD1 matches at 9 bases. CDR1 and CDR2 from the germline V gene are SGHNT and YYREEE (reference sequence). The CDR3 consists of 14 residues. J was trimmed by 1 base and V by 4 bases; bases with no gene match: 0. The CDR3 loop reads CASSDRGSNQPQHF. The CDR3 region has the DNA TGTGCCAGCAGCGACAGGGGGAGCAATCAGCCCCAGCATTTT.

This clonotype appeared a few times. V usage is TRBV7-8 and J usage is TRBJ2-1; D is ambiguous. The V end was cut by 0 bases, the J end by 7 bases, with 10 bases between. Looked up from germline, CDR1 is SGHVS and CDR2 is FQNEAQ. CDR3 length: 14 residues. CDR3 sequence (DNA): TGTGCCAGCAGCTTAGCGAACTCCTTGAATGAGCAGTTCTTC. Its protein is CASSLANSLNEQFF.